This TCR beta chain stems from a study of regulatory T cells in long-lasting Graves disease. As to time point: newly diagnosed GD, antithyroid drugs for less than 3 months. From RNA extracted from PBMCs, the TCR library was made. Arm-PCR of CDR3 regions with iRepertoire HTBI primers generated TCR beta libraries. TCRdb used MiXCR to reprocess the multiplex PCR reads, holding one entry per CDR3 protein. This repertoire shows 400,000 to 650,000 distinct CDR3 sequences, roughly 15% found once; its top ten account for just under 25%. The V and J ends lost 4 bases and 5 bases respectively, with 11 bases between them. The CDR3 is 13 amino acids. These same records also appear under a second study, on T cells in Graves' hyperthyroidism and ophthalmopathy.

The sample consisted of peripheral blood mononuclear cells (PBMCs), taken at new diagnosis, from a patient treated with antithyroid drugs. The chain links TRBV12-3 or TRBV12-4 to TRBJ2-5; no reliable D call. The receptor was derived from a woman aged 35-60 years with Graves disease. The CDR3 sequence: CASSYMARETQYF. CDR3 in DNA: TGTGCCAGCAGTTACATGGCCCGGGAGACCCAGTACTTC.